This note documents a single TCR beta chain sequence. Its antigen is unknown. Clones were read by immunoSEQ multiplex PCR, and TCRdb kept only the in-frame ones, dropping some. The sample records 70,000 to 95,000 clones, over 80% being singletons. The data were taken from a study of graft-versus-host responses after intestinal transplantation. The overall study: After anti-thymocyte globulin induction, recipients took tacrolimus and steroids for approximately three years.

The length of the CDR3 is 13 residues. Germline CDR1 reads ENHRY; CDR2 reads SYGVKD. Trimming pared 0 bases from V and 4 bases from J, leaving 7 bases between. Material: unstimulated CD8+ T cells sorted from spleen or lymph node cells, obtained before transplant. This chain connects TRBV10-3 to TRBJ2-7; D perhaps matches TRBD2 (5 bases). The sequence derives from a human donor who was the organ donor for an intestinal transplant. CDR3 sequence reads: CAISESLVYEQYF. The CDR3 DNA reads TGTGCCATCAGTGAGTCACTAGTTTACGAGCAGTACTTC.